Detailed here is one T cell receptor (beta chain). The target antigen is unknown. This sample is part of a study of PD-1 blockade in classical Hodgkin lymphoma. Background on the study: The study gave patients nivolumab 3 mg/kg intravenously every 2 weeks.

General study points: Nivolumab initiated under 1 year post-ASCT led to patient exclusion. The study found complete responders had baseline diversity similar to newly diagnosed patients. Before treatment, TCR diversity in newly diagnosed patients was reportedly lower than in healthy donors.

This table comes from immunoSEQ multiplex PCR, and its TCRdb copy is limited to in-frame clones, with some not included. The sample has 46,000 or so clones, roughly 73% seen once; the top ten hold around 10%. Every patient relapsed after autologous stem cell transplantation, and brentuximab vedotin exposure varied. Sequenced material: peripheral blood mononuclear cells (PBMCs), taken at baseline. The receptor was derived from a human donor with classical Hodgkin lymphoma.

The CDR3 sequence is CASGLVSQAGVNGYTF. For the CDR3, the DNA is TGTGCTAGTGGTTTGGTATCCCAGGCAGGGGTGAATGGCTACACCTTC. V gene TRBV12-5 combines with J gene TRBJ1-2; D might be TRBD1 (6 bases). The V end was cut by 0 bases, the J end by 6 bases, with 17 bases between. This CDR3 contains 16 residues. Germline loops: CDR1 LGHNT, CDR2 FRNRAP.